This T cell receptor (beta chain) was sequenced for a study of T-cell reconstitution after alpha-beta-depleted transplantation in children. This sample's TCRbeta library carried unique molecular identifier barcodes. From the PCR reads, TCRdb called clonotypes with MiXCR, one entry per CDR3 protein. The table includes approximately 400,000 distinct CDR3 sequences, approximately 10% detected once. The CDR3 contains 14 residues. Germline CDR1 is SGHRS and CDR2 is YFSETQ. Deletions cut 9 bases from V and 6 bases from J, with 16 bases between. Sequences were derived from PBMCs from the stem cell graft donor, sampled from the stem cell graft. The sequence came from a human donor who donated a stem cell graft to a child with acute myeloid leukemia. The chain recombines TRBV5-1 with TRBJ1-6; D ambiguous. The CDR3 region is CATSSGLTNSPLHF. The CDR3 coding sequence is TGCGCCACCAGTTCCGGGTTAACTAATTCACCCCTCCACTTT.